The present TCR beta chain was sequenced within a study of T cell changes during pregnancy in multiple sclerosis. The CDR3 has 14 amino acids. Trimming left V 2 bases short and J 0 bases short, with 5 bases between. CDR1 is MNHNS, CDR2 SASEGT, per germline. Assay: immunoSEQ multiplex PCR; the TCRdb copy retains only in-frame clones and omits some. This sample has over 45,000 clones; 92% occur once, and the top ten carry approximately 0.21%. This chain uses TRBV6-1 with TRBJ2-4; D remains ambiguous. The material sequenced was CD4+ T cells from peripheral blood mononuclear cells, taken in the second trimester of pregnancy. This receptor was taken from a female donor with multiple sclerosis, enrolled in a pregnancy study. The CDR3 DNA reads TGTGCCAGCAGTGAACCCTTAGCCAAAAACATTCAGTACTTC. It is translated as CASSEPLAKNIQYF.